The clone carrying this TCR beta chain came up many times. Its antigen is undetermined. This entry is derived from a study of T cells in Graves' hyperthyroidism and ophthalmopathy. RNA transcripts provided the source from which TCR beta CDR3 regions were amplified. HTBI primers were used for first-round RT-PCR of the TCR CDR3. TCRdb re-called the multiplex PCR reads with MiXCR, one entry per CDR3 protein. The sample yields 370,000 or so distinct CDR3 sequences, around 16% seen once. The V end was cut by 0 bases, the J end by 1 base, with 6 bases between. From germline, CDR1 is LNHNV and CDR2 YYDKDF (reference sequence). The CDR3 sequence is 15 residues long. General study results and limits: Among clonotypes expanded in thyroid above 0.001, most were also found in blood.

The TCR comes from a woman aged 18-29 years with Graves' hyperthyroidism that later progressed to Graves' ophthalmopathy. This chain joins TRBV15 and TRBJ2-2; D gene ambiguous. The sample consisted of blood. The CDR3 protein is CATSRDFRNTGELFF. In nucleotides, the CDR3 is TGTGCCACCAGCAGAGATTTCCGGAACACCGGGGAGCTGTTTTTT.